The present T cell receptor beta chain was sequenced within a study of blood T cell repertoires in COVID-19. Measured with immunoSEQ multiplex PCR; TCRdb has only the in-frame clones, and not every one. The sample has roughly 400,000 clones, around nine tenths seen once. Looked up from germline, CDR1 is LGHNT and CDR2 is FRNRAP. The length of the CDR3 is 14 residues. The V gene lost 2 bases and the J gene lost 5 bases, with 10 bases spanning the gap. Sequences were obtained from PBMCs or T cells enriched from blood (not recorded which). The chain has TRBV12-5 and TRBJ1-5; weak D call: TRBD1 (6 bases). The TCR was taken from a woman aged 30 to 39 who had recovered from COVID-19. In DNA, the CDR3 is TGTGCTAGTGGTTTGATCTGGACAGATCAGCCCCAGCATTTT. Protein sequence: CASGLIWTDQPQHF.